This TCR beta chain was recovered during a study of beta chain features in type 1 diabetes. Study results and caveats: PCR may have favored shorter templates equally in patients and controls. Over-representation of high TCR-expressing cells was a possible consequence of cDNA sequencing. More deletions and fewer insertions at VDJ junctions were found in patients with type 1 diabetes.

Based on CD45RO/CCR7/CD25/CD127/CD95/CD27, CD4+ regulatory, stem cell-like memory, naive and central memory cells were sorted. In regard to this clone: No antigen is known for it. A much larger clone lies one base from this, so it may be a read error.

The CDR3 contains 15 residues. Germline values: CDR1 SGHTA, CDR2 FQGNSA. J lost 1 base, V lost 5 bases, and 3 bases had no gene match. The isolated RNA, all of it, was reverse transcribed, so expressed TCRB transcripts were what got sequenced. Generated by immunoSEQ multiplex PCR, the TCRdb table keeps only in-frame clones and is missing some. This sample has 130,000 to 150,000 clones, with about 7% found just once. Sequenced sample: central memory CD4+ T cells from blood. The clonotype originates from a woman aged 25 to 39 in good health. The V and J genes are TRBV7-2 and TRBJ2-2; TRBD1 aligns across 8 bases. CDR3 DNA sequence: TGTGCCAGCAGCGGACAGGGCGGGAACACCGGGGAGCTGTTTTTT. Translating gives CASSGQGGNTGELFF.